Shown below are 8 T cell receptor beta chains from a single sample sequenced in a study of Graves' ophthalmopathy and Graves' hyperthyroidism. Amplified material comprised TCR beta CDR3 regions derived from RNA transcripts. RT-PCR was first run with HTBI primers, then multiplex PCR in a second round. Using its own MiXCR run on the multiplex PCR reads, TCRdb lists one record per CDR3 protein. The table records some 350,000 distinct CDR3 sequences, 17% of them present only once. Material: peripheral blood. Receptors originate from an adult woman with stable Graves' hyperthyroidism.

This clonotype was seen at least ten times. The chain links TRBV6-2 or TRBV6-3 to TRBJ2-2, with 8 nucleotides matching TRBD1. V shed 2 bases, J shed 5 bases, and the junction held 10 bases outside the gene matches. The CDR3 runs 17 residues. Germline V gives CDR1 MNHEY, CDR2 SVGEGT. CDR3 in amino acids: CASSYRSRRDRTGELFF. The DNA for the CDR3 is TGTGCCAGCAGTTACCGGTCCCGTAGGGACAGGACCGGGGAGCTGTTTTTT.

This clonotype was detected ten times or more. The genes are TRBV12-3 or TRBV12-4 and TRBJ2-3, with TRBD2 matching 13 bases. The CDR3 is 16 residues long. The trim removed 3 bases at V and 6 bases at J, leaving 6 bases unmatched. This CDR3 reads CASSFPTTSGRDTQYF. In DNA form, the CDR3 reads TGTGCCAGCAGTTTCCCAACGACTAGCGGGAGGGATACGCAGTATTTT.

This clonotype was found many times. The gene calls are TRBV12-3 or TRBV12-4 and TRBJ1-6; D is perhaps TRBD1 (6 bases). V dropped 5 bases and J dropped 9 bases, with 14 bases sitting between them. CDR3 length: 14 amino acids. The CDR3: CASSGEDRGSPLHF. In DNA, the CDR3 is TGTGCCAGCAGTGGGGAGGACAGAGGTTCACCCCTCCACTTT.

This clonotype was found many times. This chain joins TRBV12-3 or TRBV12-4 and TRBJ1-2; D unresolved. The ends were cut back, 8 bases at V and 8 bases at J, with 15 bases in the middle. The CDR3 sequence is 12 residues long. As DNA, the CDR3 is TGTGCCAGCCAAACCGACGGCGGGGGCTACACCTTC. Its translation: CASQTDGGGYTF.

This clonotype came up many times. The chain links TRBV19 to TRBJ2-2; TRBD1 matches 8 bases. The CDR3 has 14 residues. J lost 4 bases, V lost 7 bases, and 5 bases had no gene match. Germline-derived CDR1 and CDR2 are LNHDA and SQIVND (reference sequence). The CDR3 is CASKDRGGTGELFF. The CDR3 DNA reads as TGTGCCAGTAAAGACAGGGGCGGCACCGGGGAGCTGTTTTTT.

The table lists this clonotype with many counts. The chain employs TRBV27 and TRBJ2-7; 8 bases fit TRBD2. Germline V gene sequence: CDR1 MNHEY, CDR2 SMNVEV (reference sequence). The CDR3 runs 15 residues. V was clipped by 1 base and J by 2 bases; unmatched bases: 4. The CDR3 bases are TGTGCCAGCAGTTTATTTAGCGGGACACCCTACGAGCAGTACTTC. Amino acid sequence: CASSLFSGTPYEQYF.

This clonotype was detected ten times or more. This rearrangement joins TRBV6-1 to TRBJ2-2, with D unclear. The CDR3 contains 12 residues. The germline V gene encodes CDR1 MNHNS and CDR2 SASEGT. Trimming stripped 6 bases from V and 3 bases from J, with 5 bases between. The CDR3 bases are TGTGCCAGCAGGGGGTACACCGGGGAGCTGTTTTTT. Translating it yields CASRGYTGELFF.

In its sample, this clonotype was seen many times. The gene calls are TRBV19 and TRBJ1-5, with no clear D. Germline CDR1 is LNHDA and CDR2 is SQIVND (reference sequence). V was trimmed by 7 bases and J by 6 bases, leaving 25 bases between them. The CDR3 is made up of 17 amino acids. The CDR3 nucleotides are TGTGCCAGTATCCCCTCTCAAGGGAATCCTCCGGGTCAGCCCCAGCATTTT. Amino acids: CASIPSQGNPPGQPQHF.